This TCR beta chain was recorded in a study of T cells in severe cutaneous drug reactions (dated by TCRdb to about 2019). In the study overall: Recruitment took place between the early 2010s and the late 2010s, drawing patients from Taiwan, Thailand and a European registry network. The Naranjo algorithm and the ALDEN drug causality algorithm were used to identify the culprit drug. Biological samples, such as blister fluids/cells and PBMC, were collected from patients during the acute or recovery stage. To build the libraries, iRepertoire multiplex PCR was used, and the authors pointed to a comparison in which iRepertoire and 5' RACE methods, with or without UMI, captured abundant clonotypes similarly. The study combined bulk TCR sequencing with single-cell sequencing, quantitative PCR validation, functional assays and transgenic mouse experiments. Enrollment was limited to patients whose SJS/TEN or DRESS diagnosis was probable or definite according to RegiSCAR criteria. The paper as a whole reports these results and caveats: CBZ-SJS/TEN patients showed strongly increased TRBV12-4 usage, with an average of approximately 30% in blister cells and about 5.2% in PBMC. According to the authors, further study is still needed to determine whether the public TCR generalizes to SJS/TEN caused by other drugs. All seven CBZ-SJS/TEN blister samples contained a public TCRbeta CDR3 (mean 13.57%), which was undetectable or scarce in tolerant-control and healthy-donor PBMC.

Library preparation used the iRepertoire multiplex PCR system with TCR subtype-specific primers for both bulk and single-cell sequencing. Bulk TCR beta libraries were generated by multiplex PCR with primers targeting V, D and J gene regions. Roughly 95-550 ng of RNA per sample served as input for bulk TCR library preparation. Bulk TCR beta amplicons were sequenced on an Illumina MiSeq. The published analysis was carried out like this. Quality control steps removed sample misassignments and low-quality sequencing reads. The CDR3 was defined as the amino acids lying between the Y[YFLI]C motif of the V gene and the [FW]GXGT motif of the J segment. The IMGT database was followed for TRBV and TRBJ gene assignments and CDR3 clonotypes. TRBV expression in each sample was normalized to the mean expression of the same gene in PBMC from more than 35 healthy donors. TCRdb reprocessed the sequencing reads and holds a single record per CDR3 protein sequence, with no DNA. The V and J calls, along with clone size, are taken from TCRdb and not from the paper's own processing. The sample table on file contains over 7,000 distinct CDR3 sequences. The biggest ten clones account for over 25% of the sample.

Points on this clonotype: Its antigen is not yet known.

Sequenced donors were patients with carbamazepine-induced Stevens-Johnson syndrome or toxic epidermal necrolysis (CBZ-SJS/TEN). Patients with drug-induced severe cutaneous adverse reactions had T cell receptor repertoires profiled by next-generation sequencing to look for drug-specific clonotypes. The RNA source was either peripheral blood mononuclear cells or blister cells from skin lesions. The CDR3 numbers 16 residues from cysteine through phenylalanine. There is no recorded DNA. The germline V gene (reference sequence) yields SEHNR for CDR1 and FQNEAQ for CDR2. Sequenced input: cells from a skin blister. This sample's cell subset or site label indicates: unsorted cells from skin lesion blisters. The TCR comes from a human donor with a severe cutaneous adverse drug reaction. This receptor chain uses TRBV7-9 and TRBJ2-7. The CDR3 loop reads CASSPQESTESYEQYF.